One and the same sample provided the 19 T cell receptor beta chains below, sequenced in a study of T cells in Graves' hyperthyroidism and ophthalmopathy (dated by TCRdb to the late 2010s). Libraries were made using multiplex PCR. Sequencer: Illumina HiSeq 2000. Amplification of TCR beta CDR3 regions was carried out from RNA transcripts. For the first round of RT-PCR on the TCR CDR3, the HTBI primer set was used together with the Qiagen OneStep RT-PCR kit. Clones were called with MiXCR by TCRdb after fastp trimmed the public reads at Q25, and only in-frame beta chains were retained. All rows with the same CDR3 protein become a single entry with the most common DNA and genes. A total of about 360,000 distinct CDR3 sequences appear in this sample, about 13% of them only once. The ten largest clones take up about 9.1% of the sample. Sequencing was done on a sample of blood. These receptors were obtained from a young woman with Graves' hyperthyroidism.

The table lists this clonotype with many counts. V is TRBV7-9 and J is TRBJ1-6, with TRBD1 matching 9 bases. With 1 base clipped from V and 10 bases from J, the junction kept 2 bases outside the gene matches. The CDR3 sequence is 14 residues long. The V gene's germline CDR1 is SEHNR and CDR2 FQNEAQ (reference sequence). The CDR3 sequence is CASSLGTGVSPLHF. In DNA, the CDR3 is TGTGCCAGCAGCTTAGGGACAGGGGTCTCACCCCTCCACTTT.

The V gene is TRBV5-1, the J gene TRBJ2-1, with 8 nucleotides matching TRBD2. This CDR3 is built from 16 residues. The V and J ends lost 1 base and 7 bases, in that order; junction bases with no gene match: 10. The germline gives CDR1 SGHRS, CDR2 YFSETQ. CDR3 coding DNA: TGCGCCAGCAGCTTGCTCGGGGGGGCTGGGAAAAATGAGCAGTTCTTC. This translates into CASSLLGGAGKNEQFF. Using reference TRBV5-1 and TRBJ2-1 for the parts outside the CDR3, the full variable domain is KAGVTQTPRYLIKTRGQQVTLSCSPISGHRSVSWYQQTPGQGLQFLFEYFSETQRNKGNFPGRFSGRQFSNSRSEMNVSTLELGDSALYLCASSLLGGAGKNEQFFGPGTRLTVL.

The table lists this clonotype with many counts. This chain connects TRBV27 to TRBJ2-7, with TRBD2 identical over 7 bases. Germline V lookup: CDR1 MNHEY, CDR2 SMNVEV (reference sequence). This CDR3 comprises 14 residues. With 5 bases clipped from V and 3 bases from J, the junction kept 7 bases outside the gene matches. In nucleotides, the CDR3 is TGTGCCAGCAGTGCCGGGGAGGGCCTCTACGAGCAGTACTTC. It yields the protein CASSAGEGLYEQYF.

The chain recombines TRBV9 with TRBJ2-2; D is unclear. The germline gives CDR1 SGDLS, CDR2 YYNGEE. There are 15 residues in the CDR3. V shed 1 base and J shed 7 bases, with 14 bases lying between them. DNA for the CDR3: TGTGCCAGCAGCGTATTCCCGGAGAATATCGGGGAGCTGTTTTTT. This encodes CASSVFPENIGELFF.

This clonotype was detected many times. V gene TRBV28 combines with J gene TRBJ2-7; a weak D match, TRBD1 (6 bases). CDR1 MDHEN and CDR2 SYDVKM come from the germline V gene. The CDR3 contains 13 residues. V was cut by 6 bases and J by 6 bases, with 15 bases left in between. The CDR3 DNA follows: TGTGCCAGCAGATCCGGGACATATGTCGAGCAGTACTTC. Protein sequence: CASRSGTYVEQYF.

At least ten counts were recorded for this clonotype. J is TRBJ2-3 and V is TRBV20-1; TRBD1 aligns across 9 bases. CDR1 DFQATT and CDR2 SNEGSKA come from the germline V gene (reference sequence). CDR3 length: 17 residues. The V segment lost 4 bases and the J segment 0 bases; nucleotides outside the gene matches: 11. The CDR3 here is CSAIKTPGTGSTDTQYF. The CDR3 DNA sequence: TGCAGTGCTATCAAAACTCCTGGGACAGGGAGCACAGATACGCAGTATTTT.

This clonotype occurred a few times. The chain combines TRBV7-2 with TRBJ1-5, with D uncertain. CDR1 and CDR2 from the germline V gene are SGHTA and FQGNSA. V was clipped by 2 bases and J by 5 bases, with 13 bases between them. This CDR3 has 15 amino acids. CDR3 in DNA: TGTGCCAGCAGCTTAAGTAAAGGGATGGATCAGCCCCAGCATTTT. It translates to CASSLSKGMDQPQHF.

This clonotype appeared many times. The V call is TRBV28, the J call TRBJ1-2; TRBD1 might be the D (6 bases). Germline CDR1 MDHEN, CDR2 SYDVKM. The ends were cut back, 5 bases at V and 0 bases at J, with 13 bases in the middle. The CDR3 covers 15 residues. The CDR3 bases are TGTGCCAGCAGTCACAGATGGACAGCTAACTATGGCTACACCTTC. Amino acids: CASSHRWTANYGYTF.

The chain uses TRBV2 and TRBJ2-1; a weak D match, TRBD2 (6 bases). In germline, CDR1 is SNHLY, CDR2 FYNNEI. This CDR3 has 15 amino acids. Deletions cut 6 bases from V and 0 bases from J, with 12 bases between. This chain's CDR3 is CASRRDFSSYNEQFF. CDR3 nucleotide sequence: TGTGCCAGCAGGAGGGACTTCAGCTCCTACAATGAGCAGTTCTTC. Variable domain in full (rest from reference TRBV2 and TRBJ2-1): EPEVTQTPSHQVTQMGQEVILRCVPISNHLYFYWYRQILGQKVEFLVSFYNNEISEKSEIFDDQFSVERPDGSNFTLKIRSTKLEDSAMYFCASRRDFSSYNEQFFGPGTRLTVL.

This clonotype has a count of ten or more. The genes are TRBV10-3 and TRBJ1-1; no clear D. Germline CDR1 is ENHRY and CDR2 is SYGVKD. V was trimmed by 4 bases and J by 1 base, leaving 10 bases between them. CDR3 length: 14 residues. CDR3 amino acids: CAISGTGRNTEAFF. CDR3 coding DNA: TGTGCCATCAGTGGTACGGGCCGGAACACTGAAGCTTTCTTT.

This clonotype turned up a few times. The V call is TRBV7-2, the J call TRBJ2-7, with TRBD2 as a possible D gene (7 bases). V was trimmed by 4 bases and J by 3 bases, leaving 19 bases between them. The germline V gene has CDR1 SGHTA and CDR2 FQGNSA. The CDR3 length is 16 residues. The CDR3 DNA reads TGTGCCAGCAGCTCGGGGGCCAGCGGGGTACACTACGAGCAGTACTTC. Translation gives CASSSGASGVHYEQYF.

With respect to this clonotype: This may arise from a read error, as a much more abundant clone is one base away. The V call is TRBV10-3, the J call TRBJ1-1; D is ambiguous. Germline CDR1 ENHRY, CDR2 SYGVKD. Trimming took off 7 bases at V and 0 bases at J, with 6 bases between the two ends. This CDR3 has 12 residues. The CDR3 coding sequence is TGTGCCATCAACAGACTGAACACTGAAGCTTTCTTT. This gives the protein CAINRLNTEAFF.

This clonotype was seen a few times. The V call is TRBV20-1, the J call TRBJ2-1; TRBD2 aligns across 7 bases. With V trimmed by 3 bases and J by 2 bases, 1 base remained unmatched. The germline gives CDR1 DFQATT, CDR2 SNEGSKA (reference sequence). This CDR3 is built from 13 residues. The CDR3 DNA reads as TGCAGTGCTAGGGGGGGGGCCTACAATGAGCAGTTCTTC. This gives the protein CSARGGAYNEQFF.

This clonotype was picked up many times. The V and J genes are TRBV28 and TRBJ1-5, with D uncertain. Trimming pared 4 bases from V and 4 bases from J, leaving 14 bases between. CDR1 MDHEN and CDR2 SYDVKM come from the germline V gene. This CDR3 region has 15 residues. CDR3 DNA sequence: TGTGCCAGCAGTTCCCCGGAGGGCGGGAATCAGCCCCAGCATTTT. It specifies CASSSPEGGNQPQHF.

This clonotype was seen ten or more times. The gene calls are TRBV19 and TRBJ1-1, with D possibly TRBD1 on 5 matching bases. Germline V gene lookup returns CDR1 LNHDA and CDR2 SQIVND (reference sequence). The V end lost 3 bases, the J end lost 7 bases, and 18 bases lay between the germline ends. This CDR3 has 15 amino acids. CDR3 sequence reads: CASSIDGGRAGEAFF. The CDR3 DNA sequence: TGTGCCAGTAGTATTGATGGGGGACGGGCCGGTGAAGCTTTCTTT.

This chain uses TRBV5-1 with TRBJ2-3; TRBD1 aligns across 7 bases. CDR1 is SGHRS, CDR2 YFSETQ, per germline. The CDR3 is 16 residues long. V was clipped by 0 bases and J by 4 bases; unmatched bases: 8. The CDR3 loop is CASSLAGEGGSDTQYF. DNA for the CDR3: TGCGCCAGCAGCTTGGCCGGTGAAGGGGGCTCAGATACGCAGTATTTT.

At least ten counts were recorded for this clonotype. For the CDR3, the DNA is TGTGCCAGCAGTCCCTACCGGCAGGGGAAAAACACCATATATTTT. Translated, it gives CASSPYRQGKNTIYF. The chain uses TRBV12-3 or TRBV12-4 and TRBJ1-3; D perhaps matches TRBD1 (6 bases). V lost 5 bases, J lost 6 bases, and 17 bases lay in between. This CDR3 is 15 amino acids long.

This clonotype was seen many times. The chain links TRBV7-9 to TRBJ2-5, with 12 bases that match TRBD1. J was trimmed by 4 bases and V by 5 bases; bases with no gene match: 8. In germline, CDR1 is SEHNR, CDR2 FQNEAQ (reference sequence). CDR3 size: 16 residues. Here the CDR3 DNA reads TGTGCCAGCAGCCACCTCCCGGGACAGGGGGCAGAGACCCAGTACTTC. Its translation: CASSHLPGQGAETQYF.

Regarding this clonotype: A much larger clone differs by one base, so this may be a read error. The CDR3 DNA is TGTGCCAGCAGCGTCGAGGGTATGTACGAGCAGTTCTTC. Translated: CASSVEGMYEQFF. The chain recombines TRBV9 with TRBJ2-7; maybe TRBD2 (5 bases). The assigned J gene may be wrong: the sequence end matches TRBJ2-1 better. The germline V gene has CDR1 SGDLS and CDR2 YYNGEE. This CDR3 has 13 residues.